Following are 23 T cell receptor beta chains from one sample sequenced in a study of shared clonotypes between healthy human individuals. Generated by immunoSEQ multiplex PCR, the TCRdb table keeps only in-frame clones and is missing some. The sample shows roughly 2.5 million clones, around nine tenths of them seen only once. Sequenced material: naive CD4+ T cells sorted from blood. Subset of the sample: CD45RA+ positively selected. Receptor source: a man between 18 and 29 years old in good health.

This chain joins TRBV4-1 and TRBJ1-3, with 8 nucleotides matching TRBD1. Germline-derived CDR1 and CDR2 are MGHRA and YSYEKL. J was trimmed by 2 bases and V by 1 base; bases with no gene match: 7. The CDR3 sequence is 17 residues long. For the CDR3, the DNA is TGCGCCAGCAGCCAAGGGGGCAGGGGGCCCCCTGGAAACACCATATATTTT. Protein sequence: CASSQGGRGPPGNTIYF.

This chain links TRBV28 with TRBJ1-2; no firm D call. Germline V gene data show CDR1 as MDHEN and CDR2 as SYDVKM. There are 12 residues in the CDR3. V lost 5 bases and J lost 8, with 12 bases in between. Written as DNA, the CDR3 is TGTGCCAGCAGTGAGAGATCGGGGGGCTACACCTTC. Translating gives CASSERSGGYTF.

This chain joins TRBV20-1 and TRBJ2-3; no definite D call. The V gene's germline CDR1 is DFQATT and CDR2 SNEGSKA (reference sequence). Between the trimmed V and J ends, which lost 4 bases and 6 bases, there was a span of 8 bases. The CDR3 has 11 residues. The CDR3 region is CSANLLDTQYF. The CDR3 region has the DNA TGCAGTGCTAACCTGTTGGATACGCAGTATTTT.

This clone occurred a few times. The chain employs TRBV10-3 and TRBJ2-7, with D possibly TRBD2 on 6 matching bases. Germline V CDR1 and CDR2: ENHRY, SYGVKD. The CDR3 extends over 14 amino acids. V dropped 10 bases and J dropped 2 bases, with 18 bases sitting between them. CDR3 nucleotide sequence: TGTGCCACCCTAGCTACGGGAGAAACCTACGAGCAGTACTTC. The encoded protein is CATLATGETYEQYF.

This chain joins TRBV28 and TRBJ2-7; D is possibly TRBD2 (5 bases). Trimming removed 8 bases from V and 6 bases from J, with 17 bases in between. Per the germline V gene, CDR1 is MDHEN and CDR2 is SYDVKM. This CDR3 comprises 13 residues. DNA for the CDR3: TGTGCCAGCGGAGGTAGCCGTAAAGGCGAGCAGTACTTC. As protein: CASGGSRKGEQYF. Based on the CDR3 plus reference TRBV28 and TRBJ2-7, the full variable domain is DVKVTQSSRYLVKRTGEKVFLECVQDMDHENMFWYRQDPGLGLRLIYFSYDVKMKEKGDIPEGYSVSREKKERFSLILESASTNQTSMYLCASGGSRKGEQYFGPGTRLTVT.

The chain carries TRBV5-1 and TRBJ2-5; TRBD2 aligns across 9 bases. Germline V gene sequence: CDR1 SGHRS, CDR2 YFSETQ. Germline trimming cut 1 base from V and 2 bases from J; bases unmatched to any gene: 6. There are 16 residues in the CDR3. CDR3 amino acids: CASSLQVAGEQETQYF. DNA of the CDR3: TGCGCCAGCAGCTTGCAAGTAGCGGGAGAACAAGAGACCCAGTACTTC.

The rearrangement uses TRBV5-4 and TRBJ1-4, with 7 positions matching TRBD1. Germline V gene lookup returns CDR1 SGHNT and CDR2 YYREEE (reference sequence). The length of the CDR3 is 16 residues. Trimming took 0 bases from V and 0 from J; bases not matched to a gene: 2. CDR3 nucleotides: TGTGCCAGCAGCTTGGAAGGGGGCGCAACTAATGAAAAACTGTTTTTT. Translation: CASSLEGGATNEKLFF.

The V and J genes are TRBV5-1 and TRBJ2-7; 11 bases line up with TRBD2. Trimming removed 4 bases from V and 3 bases from J; junction bases left unmatched: 6. Germline V lookup: CDR1 SGHRS, CDR2 YFSETQ. This CDR3 is 15 amino acids long. CDR3 loop: CASSRATSGSYEQYF. In nucleotides, the CDR3 is TGCGCCAGCAGCCGCGCTACTAGCGGGAGCTACGAGCAGTACTTC.

The chain has TRBV6-1 and TRBJ2-7, with TRBD1 matching 8 bases. The CDR3 totals 14 residues. The germline CDR1 and CDR2 sequences are MNHNS and SASEGT. Germline trimming cut 6 bases from V and 2 bases from J; bases unmatched to any gene: 6. This CDR3 reads CASRVDRAAYEQYF. CDR3 in DNA: TGTGCCAGCAGGGTGGACAGGGCAGCCTACGAGCAGTACTTC.

The chain employs TRBV5-1 and TRBJ1-5; the match to TRBD1 covers 7 bases. V shed 4 bases, J shed 6 bases, and the junction held 7 bases outside the gene matches. The CDR3 length is 14 residues. The germline CDR1 and CDR2 sequences are SGHRS and YFSETQ. CDR3 protein: CASSETGQSQPQHF. The CDR3 nucleotides are TGCGCCAGCAGCGAGACGGGACAGAGTCAGCCCCAGCATTTT. Filled out from reference TRBV5-1 and TRBJ1-5, the complete variable domain reads KAGVTQTPRYLIKTRGQQVTLSCSPISGHRSVSWYQQTPGQGLQFLFEYFSETQRNKGNFPGRFSGRQFSNSRSEMNVSTLELGDSALYLCASSETGQSQPQHFGDGTRLSIL.

This chain connects TRBV6-4 to TRBJ2-3, with D possibly matching TRBD2 (5 bases). There are 15 residues in the CDR3. V was trimmed by 6 bases and J by 0 bases, leaving 13 bases between them. Germline CDR1 and CDR2: MRHNA and SNTAGT. Here the CDR3 reads CASRRGLSSTDTQYF. CDR3 nucleotide sequence: TGTGCCAGCAGAAGAGGGCTGTCAAGCACAGATACGCAGTATTTT.

The chain has TRBV7-9 and TRBJ2-2; tentative D call: TRBD2 (5 bases). The CDR3 totals 15 residues. The V end lost 1 base, the J end lost 1 base, and 7 bases lay between the germline ends. Per germline, CDR1 SEHNR and CDR2 FQNEAQ (reference sequence). The CDR3 is CASSLDGGNTGELFF. For the CDR3, the DNA is TGTGCCAGCAGCTTAGATGGAGGGAACACCGGGGAGCTGTTTTTT.

This chain uses TRBV15 with TRBJ2-7; D is possibly TRBD1 (5 bases). With 1 base removed from V and 1 base from J, the gap between germline ends came to 11 bases. The germline V gene has CDR1 LNHNV and CDR2 YYDKDF (reference sequence). The CDR3 has 15 residues. As DNA, the CDR3 is TGTGCCACCAGCAGAGTAGCAGGGTCTTCCTACGAGCAGTACTTC. Residues: CATSRVAGSSYEQYF.

This clone was seen once. This sequence joins TRBV7-9 and TRBJ1-4, with unresolved D. This CDR3 is built from 12 residues. V dropped 8 bases and J dropped 10 bases, with 14 bases sitting between them. Germline CDR1 and CDR2: SEHNR and FQNEAQ (reference sequence). The CDR3 loop is CASGMDRGKLFF. CDR3 sequence (DNA): TGTGCCAGCGGAATGGACCGGGGAAAACTGTTTTTT.

The rearrangement uses TRBV11-2 and TRBJ2-4, with D possibly TRBD1 on 6 matching bases. This CDR3 is 16 amino acids long. The germline gives CDR1 SGHAT, CDR2 FQNNGV. V was clipped by 4 bases and J by 0 bases, with 13 bases between them. The CDR3 spells CASSSTGTIAKNIQYF. Here the CDR3 DNA reads TGTGCCAGCAGCTCCACCGGGACAATAGCCAAAAACATTCAGTACTTC.

The chain links TRBV6-5 to TRBJ1-5; no firm D call. Germline CDR1 and CDR2: MNHEY and SVGAGI. Trimming pared 8 bases from V and 5 bases from J, leaving 10 bases between. This CDR3 comprises 12 residues. The CDR3 sequence: CASGGVDQPQHF. Written as DNA, the CDR3 is TGTGCCAGCGGTGGGGTGGATCAGCCCCAGCATTTT.

The chain uses TRBV5-1 and TRBJ2-7; D ambiguous. The V and J ends lost 4 bases and 0 bases respectively, with 11 bases between them. Germline CDR1 and CDR2: SGHRS and YFSETQ. The CDR3 sequence is 14 residues long. This chain's CDR3 is CASSLDVSSYEQYF. The CDR3 DNA follows: TGCGCCAGCAGCCTGGACGTCAGCTCCTACGAGCAGTACTTC.

A word on this clone: Other DNA sequences in this sample translate to the same CDR3. This chain uses TRBV6-5 with TRBJ2-6, with D perhaps assigned TRBD1 or TRBD2 (5 bases each). With 6 bases removed from V and 0 bases from J, the gap between germline ends came to 9 bases. The CDR3 covers 15 residues. Germline V gene lookup returns CDR1 MNHEY and CDR2 SVGAGI. The CDR3 region is CASSRGTSGANVLTF. DNA for the CDR3: TGTGCCAGCAGCCGAGGGACCTCTGGGGCCAACGTCCTGACTTTC.

The V call is TRBV19, the J call TRBJ2-5, with D uncertain. CDR3 length: 17 residues. Between the trimmed V and J ends, which lost 3 bases and 2 bases, there was a span of 19 bases. In germline, CDR1 is LNHDA, CDR2 SQIVND (reference sequence). CDR3 nucleotide sequence: TGTGCCAGTAGTATGCTCTTCGCGACCGCCAATCAAGAGACCCAGTACTTC. This codes for CASSMLFATANQETQYF.

The chain is built from TRBV2 and TRBJ1-6, with D hard to call. This CDR3 has 11 residues. The ends were cut back, 7 bases at V and 9 bases at J, with 7 bases in the middle. CDR1 is SNHLY and CDR2 is FYNNEI in the germline V gene. CDR3: CASMMTSPLHF. The CDR3 DNA sequence: TGTGCCAGCATGATGACTTCACCCCTCCACTTT.

The chain's CDR3 is CASSPHGQAGYEQYF. For the CDR3, the DNA is TGTGCCAGCAGCCCGCACGGACAGGCAGGCTACGAGCAGTACTTC. The chain uses TRBV13 and TRBJ2-7; TRBD1 matches 7 bases. V was clipped by 5 bases and J by 3 bases; unmatched bases: 10. The CDR3 totals 15 residues. CDR1 PRHDT and CDR2 FYEKMQ come from the germline V gene (reference sequence).

The chain couples TRBV11-2 to TRBJ2-5; D perhaps matches TRBD2 (6 bases). The DNA end is a closer match to TRBJ2-7, so the J assignment may be wrong. The CDR3 contains 15 residues. In germline, CDR1 is SGHAT, CDR2 FQNNGV. The CDR3 DNA sequence: TGTGCCAGCAGGACAAGCGGGCCTTCTCATGGCGAGCAGTACTTC. Translating it yields CASRTSGPSHGEQYF.

The V and J genes are TRBV7-2 and TRBJ1-5, with a weak D call TRBD1 (6 bases). The CDR3 sequence is 15 residues long. Per germline, CDR1 SGHTA and CDR2 FQGNSA. V was clipped by 0 bases and J by 2 bases, with 8 bases between them. The CDR3, as DNA: TGTGCCAGCAGCTTAGCCCAGGGGCGCAATCAGCCCCAGCATTTT. Amino acid sequence: CASSLAQGRNQPQHF.